This entry concerns a single TCR beta chain. This receptor's antigen is unknown. Qualities for individual bases were not recorded, and no much larger clone is one base off. Sample time point, as interpreted from the label and publication: baseline before first vaccination. The vaccinee samples were drawn from two UK trials, COV001 and COV002, one of which was a single-blind randomized controlled phase 2/3 trial testing AZD1222 (ChAdOx1 nCoV-19) in healthy adults. For TCRbeta chain sequencing, PBMC samples from trial participants were taken at day 0 and at day 28 after the second dose. Taken from the germline V gene, the CDR1 and CDR2 loops are SGDLS and YYNGEE. V was cut back by 0 bases and J by 3 bases, leaving a gap of 12 bases between them. The CDR3 contains 15 residues, cysteine and phenylalanine counted. The DNA shown is the 45-base CDR3, in frame from base 1. This sample stems from a study of T cell responses to AZD1222 COVID-19 vaccine (dated by TCRdb to about 2021). Concerning the study at large: Because spike-specific TCR depth and breadth did not differ between the two schedules, AZD1222 recipients who got a second dose at roughly 4 weeks were pooled with those who got a second dose at roughly 12 weeks. A total of 233 trial participants underwent TCR sequencing, of whom 207 received two doses of AZD1222 and some 26 received two doses of the MenACWY control vaccine. Enrollment into the trials was organized by age into subgroups of 18-55, 56-69 and 70-plus years, and those subgroups contained roughly 150, 30 and 60 TCR-sequenced participants, respectively. What the research found in general, with its limitations: The 56-69-year group was small, and its depth increase did not reach significance, likely because of low power. Nearly half of unique spike-specific TCRs reportedly recognized epitopes outside regions mutated in the B.1.351 and B.1.1.7 variants. Because no samples from the day 14 peak response were available, repertoires could be characterized only after the peak T cell response. After two AZD1222 doses, both the breadth and the depth of spike-specific TCRs were significantly higher than at day 0 and than in MenACWY recipients. Conclusions about previously exposed vaccinees are limited because only five to seven AZD1222 recipients were SARS-CoV-2 seropositive at baseline. Vaccine-associated CD4 TCRs spanned the whole spike protein, with dominant responses in regions 160-218 and 743-854. Most participants were white British and females outnumbered males, and the authors suggested that clonal diversity may have been underestimated.

The CDR3 regions of human TCRbeta chains were subjected to immunosequencing. Under the source paper's analysis protocol: Repertoire TCRs were checked for matches against a reference library of SARS-CoV-2-specific TCRs that had been generated using the MIRA antigen-specificity platform. Breadth was defined as the fraction of unique TCRs that were SARS-CoV-2-associated. Depth was defined as the fraction of total T cells that were SARS-CoV-2-associated. Each spike-specific TCR was assigned to its reactive spike region and to a CD4 or CD8 class using the MIRA data. Log10-transformed breadth and depth values were compared by one-way ANOVA with Sidak's multiple comparisons tests. TCRdb provides this immuneACCESS table in a form limited to in-frame rearrangements. Some clones are lacking; in checked studies, under half of them reflect an unresolved V gene, and why the rest are absent is not known. V and J calls and clone size follow that table, whereas D and trimming were derived from the DNA. The sample table contains around 96,000 clones; only one count was recorded for more than 70% of them. Jointly, the top ten make up less than 3.5% of the sample.

Sequencing was performed on peripheral blood, taken on day 0 of AZD1222 vaccination. This TCR derives from an adult in good health. The V gene is TRBV9 and the J gene is TRBJ1-2; the D gene assignment is ambiguous. The DNA is TGTGCCAGCAGCGTAGATGGGGATGGGTACTATGGCTACACCTTC. Its protein reads: CASSVDGDGYYGYTF.